Presented here are 7 T cell receptor beta chains from one specimen sequenced in a study of blood T cell repertoires in COVID-19. The repertoire was sequenced with immunoSEQ multiplex PCR; TCRdb's copy has only in-frame clones and lacks some. This table holds roughly 260,000 clones, approximately 92% found once. Sequenced input: peripheral blood. Receptors were obtained from a person aged 18 to 35 with COVID-19, enrolled during active disease.

The chain is built from TRBV6-5 and TRBJ1-2, with 8 nucleotides matching TRBD1. The germline gives CDR1 MNHEY, CDR2 SVGAGI. The trim removed 6 bases at V and 4 bases at J, leaving 7 bases unmatched. The CDR3 spans 14 residues. CDR3 amino acids: CASSRTGGGYGYTF. CDR3 nucleotide sequence: TGTGCCAGCAGCCGAACAGGGGGTGGCTATGGCTACACCTTC.

The rearrangement links TRBV9 to TRBJ2-2; TRBD2 aligns across 10 bases. The CDR3 length is 18 residues. Germline V gene sequence: CDR1 SGDLS, CDR2 YYNGEE. J gave up 3 bases and V 0 bases, and 8 bases lay outside the gene matches. Here the CDR3 reads CASSVELAGNRDTGELFF. CDR3 nucleotide sequence: TGTGCCAGCAGCGTAGAACTAGCGGGAAACCGTGACACCGGGGAGCTGTTTTTT.

CDR3 DNA: TGTGCCAGCACGCGTGACAGGGAGGGAAACACCATATATTTT. Amino acids: CASTRDREGNTIYF. The chain has TRBV18 and TRBJ1-3, with 7 bases matching TRBD1. V lost 8 bases and J lost 4; bases outside the gene matches: 8. The length of the CDR3 is 14 residues. Germline V gene lookup returns CDR1 KGHSH and CDR2 LQKENI.

The rearrangement uses TRBV27 and TRBJ2-3; 14 bases map to TRBD2. The V and J ends lost 5 bases and 5 bases, in that order; junction bases with no gene match: 3. Germline-derived CDR1 and CDR2 are MNHEY and SMNVEV (reference sequence). The CDR3 extends over 15 amino acids. DNA of the CDR3: TGTGCCAGCAGTGGGGGGACTAGCGGGAGAGATACGCAGTATTTT. It translates to CASSGGTSGRDTQYF.

The rearrangement links TRBV7-3 to TRBJ2-1, with 8 bases identical to TRBD2. This CDR3 is built from 13 residues. Germline trimming cut 4 bases from V and 6 bases from J; bases unmatched to any gene: 2. Germline CDR1 is SGHTA and CDR2 is FQGTGA. The CDR3 nucleotides read TGTGCCAGCAGCTACGGACTAGCCAATGAGCAGTTCTTC. This encodes CASSYGLANEQFF.

The J gene is TRBJ2-7, the V gene TRBV9; D perhaps matches TRBD2 (6 bases). From germline, CDR1 is SGDLS and CDR2 YYNGEE. The CDR3 sequence is 15 residues long. The V and J ends lost 0 bases and 2 bases respectively, with 12 bases between them. CDR3 in amino acids: CASSVEGGVTYEQYF. For the CDR3, the DNA is TGTGCCAGCAGCGTAGAGGGAGGAGTGACCTACGAGCAGTACTTC.

The V call is TRBV5-3, the J call TRBJ1-6, with D possibly matching TRBD1 (6 bases). TRBV5-3 is given ORF status, its function remaining uncertain. The CDR3 consists of 19 residues. V dropped 1 base and J dropped 14 bases, with 31 bases sitting between them. The CDR3: CARSLLTGTRGVGIVTLHF. The CDR3 DNA reads as TGTGCCAGAAGCTTGCTCACCGGGACACGCGGAGTAGGGATAGTAACCCTCCACTTT.